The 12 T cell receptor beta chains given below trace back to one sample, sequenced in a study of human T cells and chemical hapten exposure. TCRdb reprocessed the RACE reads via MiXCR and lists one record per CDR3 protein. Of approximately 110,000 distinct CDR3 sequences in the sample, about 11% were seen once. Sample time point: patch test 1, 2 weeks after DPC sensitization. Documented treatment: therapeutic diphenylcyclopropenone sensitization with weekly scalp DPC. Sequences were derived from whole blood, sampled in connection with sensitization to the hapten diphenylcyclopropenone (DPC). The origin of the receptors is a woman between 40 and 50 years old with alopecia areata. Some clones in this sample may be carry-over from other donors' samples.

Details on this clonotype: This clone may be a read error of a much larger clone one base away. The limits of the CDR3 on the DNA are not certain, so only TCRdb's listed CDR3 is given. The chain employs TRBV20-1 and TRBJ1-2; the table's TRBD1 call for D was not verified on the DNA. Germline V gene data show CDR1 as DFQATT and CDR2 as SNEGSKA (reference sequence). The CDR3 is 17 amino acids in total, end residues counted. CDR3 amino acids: CSARPRLATATNYGCTF.

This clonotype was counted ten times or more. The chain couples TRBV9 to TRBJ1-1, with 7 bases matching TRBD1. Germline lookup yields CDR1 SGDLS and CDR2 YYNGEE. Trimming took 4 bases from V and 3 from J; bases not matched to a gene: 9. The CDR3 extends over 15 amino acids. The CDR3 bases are TGTGCCAGCAGCCCGGCACTGGGACAGCACACTGAAGCTTTCTTT. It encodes CASSPALGQHTEAFF. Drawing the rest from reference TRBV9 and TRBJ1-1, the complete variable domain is DSGVTQTPKHLITATGQRVTLRCSPRSGDLSVYWYQQSLDQGLQFLIQYYNGEERAKGNILERFSAQQFPDLHSELNLSSLELGDSALYFCASSPALGQHTEAFFGQGTRLTVV.

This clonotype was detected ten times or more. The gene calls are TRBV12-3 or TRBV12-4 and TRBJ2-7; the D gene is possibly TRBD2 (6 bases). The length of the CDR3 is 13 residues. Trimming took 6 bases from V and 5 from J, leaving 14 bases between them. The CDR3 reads CASSLGGPDEQYF. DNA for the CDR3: TGTGCCAGCAGCCTTGGAGGGCCAGACGAGCAGTACTTC.

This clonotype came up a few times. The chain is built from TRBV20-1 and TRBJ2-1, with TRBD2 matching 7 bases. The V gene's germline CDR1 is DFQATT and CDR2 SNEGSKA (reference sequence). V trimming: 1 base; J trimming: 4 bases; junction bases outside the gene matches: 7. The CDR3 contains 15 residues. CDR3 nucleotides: TGCAGTGCTAGAGGAGCGGGAAGTCCATACAATGAGCAGTTCTTC. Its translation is CSARGAGSPYNEQFF.

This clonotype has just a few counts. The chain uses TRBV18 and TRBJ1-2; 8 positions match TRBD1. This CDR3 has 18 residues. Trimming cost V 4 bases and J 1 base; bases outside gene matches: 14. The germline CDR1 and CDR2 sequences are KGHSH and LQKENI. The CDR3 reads CASSRLQGANPNNYGYTF. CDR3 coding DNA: TGTGCCAGCTCACGACTCCAGGGGGCCAACCCTAATAACTATGGCTACACCTTC.

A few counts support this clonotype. CDR3 amino acids: CASSIPTDYEQYF. Here the CDR3 DNA reads TGTGCCAGCAGTATACCGACCGATTACGAGCAGTACTTC. The chain is built from TRBV2 and TRBJ2-7; D uncertain. The CDR3 is 13 residues long. CDR1 and CDR2 (germline): SNHLY, FYNNEI. Trimming removed 5 bases from V and 4 bases from J, with 12 bases in between.

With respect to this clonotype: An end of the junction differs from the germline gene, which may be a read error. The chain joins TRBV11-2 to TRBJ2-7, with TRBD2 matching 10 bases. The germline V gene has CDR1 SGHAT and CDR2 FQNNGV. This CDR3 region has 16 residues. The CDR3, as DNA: TGTGCCAACAGCTCCTCGGGTAGCGGGAGGCCTCTCGAGCAGTACTTC. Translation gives CANSSSGSGRPLEQYF.

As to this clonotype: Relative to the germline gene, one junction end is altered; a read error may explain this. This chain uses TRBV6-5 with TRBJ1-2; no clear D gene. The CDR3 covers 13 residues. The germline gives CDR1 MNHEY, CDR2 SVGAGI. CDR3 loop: CVSSYAREYGYTF. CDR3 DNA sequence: TGTGTCAGCAGTTACGCGCGGGAGTATGGCTACACCTTC.

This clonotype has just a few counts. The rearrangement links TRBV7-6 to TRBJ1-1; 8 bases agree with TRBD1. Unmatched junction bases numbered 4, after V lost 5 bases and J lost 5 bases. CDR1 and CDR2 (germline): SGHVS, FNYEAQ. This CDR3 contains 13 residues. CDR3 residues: CASSPGQGTEAFF. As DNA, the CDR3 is TGTGCCAGCAGCCCCGGACAGGGAACTGAAGCTTTCTTT.

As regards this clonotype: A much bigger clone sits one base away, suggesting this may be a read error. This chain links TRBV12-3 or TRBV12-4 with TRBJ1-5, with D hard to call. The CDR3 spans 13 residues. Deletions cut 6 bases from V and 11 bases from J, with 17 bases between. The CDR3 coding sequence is TGTGCCAGCAGGGTGGCACTCCAGAGGGCCCAGCATTTT. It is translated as CASRVALQRAQHF.

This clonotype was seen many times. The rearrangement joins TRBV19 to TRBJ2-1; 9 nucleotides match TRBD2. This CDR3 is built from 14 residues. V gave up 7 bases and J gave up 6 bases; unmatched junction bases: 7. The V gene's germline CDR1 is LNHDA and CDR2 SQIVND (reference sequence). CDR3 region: CASTVAGGPNEQFF. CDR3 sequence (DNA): TGTGCCAGTACCGTGGCGGGAGGGCCCAATGAGCAGTTCTTC.

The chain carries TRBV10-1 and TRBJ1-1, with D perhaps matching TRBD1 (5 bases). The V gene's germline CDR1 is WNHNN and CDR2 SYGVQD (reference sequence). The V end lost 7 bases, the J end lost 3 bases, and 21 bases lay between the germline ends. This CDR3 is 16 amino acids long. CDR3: CASKDMPWVSDTEAFF. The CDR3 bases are TGCGCCAGCAAGGACATGCCTTGGGTTTCAGACACTGAAGCTTTCTTT.